The 18 T cell receptor beta chains listed next were all sequenced from one sample in a study of regulatory T cells in long-lasting Graves disease (dated by TCRdb to the early 2020s). Library method: multiplex PCR. The run used an Illumina HiSeq 4000. iRepertoire HTBI primers and Arm-PCR amplification of CDR3 regions were used to construct TCR beta libraries. Using fastp trimming at Q25 and MiXCR clonotype assembly, TCRdb reanalyzed the public sequencing data and kept in-frame beta chains. Every CDR3 protein is listed once, alongside the most common genes and DNA of its rows. This sample holds approximately 490,000 distinct CDR3 sequences; under 20% were observed only once. Less than 15% of the sample is taken by the ten largest. In light of the paper, this sample's time point label describes: newly diagnosed GD, antithyroid drugs for less than 3 months. For both TCR sequencing and RNA sequencing, RNA was extracted from PBMCs in TRIzol.

The same sample was also studied in work on T cells in Graves' hyperthyroidism and ophthalmopathy.

Here the sequenced sample was peripheral blood mononuclear cells (PBMCs), taken at new diagnosis, from a patient treated with antithyroid drugs. These receptors all stem from a man aged 40-49 years with Graves disease. Donor details come from another sample of the same person, matched by shared clones.

This clonotype was seen only a few times. In nucleotides, the CDR3 is TGTGCCAGCAGCCCCCCGACGGGAGGGTACAATGAGCAGTTCTTC. Residues: CASSPPTGGYNEQFF. The V and J genes are TRBV6-1 and TRBJ2-1; 8 positions match TRBD2. V lost 6 bases, J lost 4 bases, and 8 bases stayed unmatched. The CDR3 loop spans 15 amino acids. Per germline, CDR1 MNHNS and CDR2 SASEGT.

The chain joins TRBV29-1 to TRBJ2-7, with 10 bases fitting TRBD2. V was pared by 4 bases and J by 5 bases, with 11 bases of the junction left unmatched. The CDR3 has 15 residues. CDR1 is SQVTM and CDR2 is ANQGSEA in the germline V gene. The CDR3 region is CSVVGLAGVPHEQYF. CDR3 nucleotide sequence: TGCAGCGTTGTCGGGCTAGCGGGAGTGCCCCACGAGCAGTACTTC.

In its sample, this clonotype was seen a few times. The chain joins TRBV7-2 to TRBJ2-3; 10 bases map to TRBD2. The germline gives CDR1 SGHTA, CDR2 FQGNSA. Unmatched junction bases numbered 7, after V lost 6 bases and J lost 1 base. The CDR3 loop spans 16 amino acids. The chain's CDR3 is CASRWRLAGCTDTQYF. Written as DNA, the CDR3 is TGTGCCAGCAGATGGCGACTAGCGGGCTGCACAGATACGCAGTATTTT.

This clonotype was seen a few times. The chain links TRBV9 to TRBJ2-1; 10 positions match TRBD2. The V gene end was trimmed by 3 bases and the J gene end by 1 base; junction bases not matched to a gene: 1. The CDR3 loop spans 15 amino acids. CDR1 SGDLS and CDR2 YYNGEE come from the germline V gene. The CDR3 region has the DNA TGTGCCAGCAGCGATAGCGGGAGGTCCTACAATGAGCAGTTCTTC. It yields the protein CASSDSGRSYNEQFF. The complete variable domain, with remaining parts taken from reference TRBV9 and TRBJ2-1, reads DSGVTQTPKHLITATGQRVTLRCSPRSGDLSVYWYQQSLDQGLQFLIQYYNGEERAKGNILERFSAQQFPDLHSELNLSSLELGDSALYFCASSDSGRSYNEQFFGPGTRLTVL.

This clonotype was seen a handful of times. A much larger clone differs by one base, so this may be a read error. The chain combines TRBV6-2 or TRBV6-3 with TRBJ2-2; TRBD1 matches at 10 bases. The germline CDR1 and CDR2 sequences are MNHEY and SVGEGT. J gave up 7 bases and V 8 bases, and 10 bases lay outside the gene matches. CDR3 length: 15 amino acids. The chain's CDR3 is CASGAGTGVDGELFF. The DNA for the CDR3 is TGTGCCAGCGGAGCCGGGACAGGGGTTGACGGGGAGCTGTTTTTT.

This clonotype was found many times. The chain has TRBV27 and TRBJ1-5; D might be TRBD1 (5 bases). Germline assignment: CDR1 MNHEY and CDR2 SMNVEV (reference sequence). The length of the CDR3 is 13 residues. Trimming shortened V by 3 bases and J by 5 bases, and 8 bases separated the two germline ends. The DNA for the CDR3 is TGTGCCAGCAGTTTTGCGGGGGATCAGCCCCAGCATTTT. It encodes CASSFAGDQPQHF.

This clonotype was picked up a small number of times. The chain joins TRBV29-1 to TRBJ1-1, with D possibly matching TRBD1 (6 bases). V was shortened by 6 bases and J by 8 bases, with 13 bases between the two germline ends. CDR1 SQVTM and CDR2 ANQGSEA come from the germline V gene. The CDR3 length is 11 residues. CDR3 nucleotide sequence: TGCAGCGTCGCGGCCGGACAGGAAGCTTTCTTT. Protein sequence: CSVAAGQEAFF.

There are many counts of this clonotype. In nucleotides, the CDR3 is TGTGCCAGCATGGGGGGGAGAGGGGAAGCTTTCTTT. Protein product: CASMGGRGEAFF. The V call is TRBV2, the J call TRBJ1-1; a weak D match, TRBD1 (5 bases). Trimming removed 7 bases from V and 8 bases from J, with 14 bases in between. The CDR3 is made up of 12 amino acids. CDR1 is SNHLY, CDR2 FYNNEI, per germline.

In this sample, this clonotype turned up many times. The chain combines TRBV2 with TRBJ2-5; the D is unclear. CDR3 length equals 12 residues. Germline CDR1 is SNHLY and CDR2 is FYNNEI. Trimming removed 6 bases at V and 5 bases at J, with 10 bases between. The CDR3 region is CASRGLHETQYF. The CDR3 DNA is TGTGCCAGCAGAGGTCTACACGAGACCCAGTACTTC.

Many counts were recorded for this clonotype. The gene calls are TRBV28 and TRBJ1-2, with unresolved D. This CDR3 region has 11 residues. V was trimmed by 9 bases and J by 4 bases, leaving 9 bases between them. The germline CDR1 and CDR2 sequences are MDHEN and SYDVKM. For the CDR3, the DNA is TGTGCCAGTCTGGGGATCTATGGCTACACCTTC. It codes for CASLGIYGYTF.

The chain employs TRBV20-1 and TRBJ1-3, with D uncertain. The CDR3 totals 12 residues. Germline V gene data show CDR1 as DFQATT and CDR2 as SNEGSKA (reference sequence). V was shortened by 3 bases and J by 0 bases, with 3 bases between the two germline ends. The CDR3 DNA is TGCAGTGCTAGTAACTCTGGAAACACCATATATTTT. It encodes CSASNSGNTIYF.

This clonotype turned up a few times. The V and J genes are TRBV28 and TRBJ2-7, with 7 nucleotides matching TRBD1. The CDR3 covers 14 residues. The V segment lost 5 bases and the J segment 2 bases; nucleotides outside the gene matches: 6. The germline V gene has CDR1 MDHEN and CDR2 SYDVKM. CDR3 region: CASSPLGTAYEQYF. CDR3 coding DNA: TGTGCCAGCAGTCCTCTGGGGACAGCCTACGAGCAGTACTTC.

On this clonotype: A much larger clone differs from this one at a single base, so this may be a read error. The genes are TRBV5-1 and TRBJ2-1; D is uncertain. From germline, CDR1 is SGHRS and CDR2 YFSETQ. The CDR3 runs 13 residues. CDR3 in amino acids: CASSPLIGNEQSF. Written as DNA, the CDR3 is TGCGCCAGCAGCCCCCTGATCGGCAATGAGCAGTCCTTC.

The chain has TRBV9 and TRBJ2-3; 8 bases map to TRBD2. The CDR3 extends over 16 amino acids. CDR1 is SGDLS, CDR2 YYNGEE, per germline. V trimming: 3 bases; J trimming: 0 bases; junction bases outside the gene matches: 6. DNA of the CDR3: TGTGCCAGCAGCGCCCGAGCGGGAGACAGCACAGATACGCAGTATTTT. Residues: CASSARAGDSTDTQYF.

In this sample, this clonotype turned up many times. The chain joins TRBV5-1 to TRBJ2-7; 7 nucleotides line up with TRBD2. Germline CDR1 and CDR2: SGHRS and YFSETQ. This CDR3 has 14 amino acids. The junction had 6 bases not matched to a gene; V was cut back by 3 bases and J by 3 bases. The DNA for the CDR3 is TGCGCCAGCAGCTCCCTTGGGAGGGTCTACGAGCAGTACTTC. Encoded protein: CASSSLGRVYEQYF.

As regards this clonotype: A much larger clonotype is one base distant, so this may be a read error. This is likely a read error, given that the CDR3 carries no conserved phenylalanine or tryptophan at its end. The V gene is TRBV28, the J gene TRBJ1-6; D is ambiguous. The CDR3 loop spans 12 amino acids. The V end lost 6 bases, the J end lost 13 bases, and 13 bases lay between the germline ends. In germline, CDR1 is MDHEN, CDR2 SYDVKM. The DNA of the CDR3 is TGTGCCAGCAGAGGGCCAGAGAAGCCCCTCCACTCT. This translates into CASRGPEKPLHS.

The J gene is TRBJ1-2, the V gene TRBV12-3 or TRBV12-4; TRBD1 might be the D (5 bases). V lost 2 bases to trimming and J lost 5 bases, with 12 bases between them. The CDR3 is 14 amino acids. The CDR3 DNA is TGTGCCAGCAGTTTATTGCGGGAGGGGTATGGCTACACCTTC. Its translation: CASSLLREGYGYTF.

This clonotype was recorded at least ten times. This chain connects TRBV18 to TRBJ1-2, with D possibly matching TRBD1 (6 bases). The ends were cut back, 8 bases at V and 6 bases at J, with 19 bases in the middle. Germline V gene lookup returns CDR1 KGHSH and CDR2 LQKENI. The CDR3 runs 14 residues. The CDR3 sequence: CASTAKAGVDGYTF. The CDR3 DNA reads as TGTGCCAGCACGGCGAAGGCAGGGGTCGATGGCTACACCTTC.